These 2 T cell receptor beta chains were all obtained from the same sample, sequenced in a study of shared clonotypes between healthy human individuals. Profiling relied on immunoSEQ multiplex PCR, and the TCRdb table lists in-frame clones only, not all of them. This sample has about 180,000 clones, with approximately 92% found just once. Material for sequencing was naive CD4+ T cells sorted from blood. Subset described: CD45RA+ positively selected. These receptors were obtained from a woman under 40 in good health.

CDR3 loop: CASSQFPPGAGVTSSYEQYF. The CDR3 DNA follows: TGCGCCAGCAGCCAGTTCCCCCCGGGGGCAGGGGTAACGAGCTCCTACGAGCAGTACTTC. The chain is built from TRBV4-1 and TRBJ2-7; perhaps D is TRBD1 or TRBD2 (6 bases each). This CDR3 region has 20 residues. Trimming cost V 3 bases and J 0 bases, with 27 bases left between them. CDR1 and CDR2 from the germline V gene are MGHRA and YSYEKL.

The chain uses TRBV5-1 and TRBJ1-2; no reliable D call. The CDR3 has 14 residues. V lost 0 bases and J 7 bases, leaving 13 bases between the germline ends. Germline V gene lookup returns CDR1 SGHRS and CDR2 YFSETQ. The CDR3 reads CASSLEAGLSGYTF. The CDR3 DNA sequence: TGCGCCAGCAGCTTGGAGGCCGGTTTGTCTGGCTACACCTTC.